The clone carrying this T cell receptor (beta chain) was seen only a few times. Its antigen is unidentified. Researchers attached unique molecular identifiers to individual cDNA molecules. TCRdb independently ran MiXCR on the 5' RACE reads; one entry per CDR3 protein. The table lists approximately 71,000 distinct CDR3 sequences, under 13% of them singletons, with approximately 5.9% in the top ten. This record belongs to a study of early T cells in non-severe SARS-CoV-2 infection. Study background: Alpha and beta chains were unpaired, from unsorted whole-blood bulk RNA.

Study-level findings and limits: The study's VDJdb matching favored anti-spike CD8 responses and missed private and CD4 specificities.

The germline V and J ends were trimmed by 0 bases and 2 bases, with 6 bases remaining between them. CDR1 SGHRS and CDR2 YFSETQ come from the germline V gene. CDR3 length: 13 residues. The V call is TRBV5-1, the J call TRBJ2-7; no clear D gene. The source is an adult who was a healthcare worker with PCR-confirmed SARS-CoV-2 infection or an uninfected control (not recorded which). The sample taken for sequencing was whole blood. The CDR3 protein is CASSLVQPYEQYF. The DNA of the CDR3 is TGCGCCAGCAGCTTGGTTCAGCCCTACGAGCAGTACTTC.